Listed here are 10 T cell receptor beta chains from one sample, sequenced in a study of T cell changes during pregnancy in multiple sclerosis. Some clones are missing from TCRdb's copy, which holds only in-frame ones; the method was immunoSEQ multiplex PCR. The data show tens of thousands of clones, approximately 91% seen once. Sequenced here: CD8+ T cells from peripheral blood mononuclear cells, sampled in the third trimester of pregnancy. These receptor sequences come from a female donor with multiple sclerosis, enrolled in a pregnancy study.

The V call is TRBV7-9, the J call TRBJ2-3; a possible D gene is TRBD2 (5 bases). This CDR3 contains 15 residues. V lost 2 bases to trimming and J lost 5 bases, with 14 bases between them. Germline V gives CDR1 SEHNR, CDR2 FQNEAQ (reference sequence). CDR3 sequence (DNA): TGTGCCAGCAGCTTACCGGCGGGTTCGCTAGATACGCAGTATTTT. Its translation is CASSLPAGSLDTQYF.

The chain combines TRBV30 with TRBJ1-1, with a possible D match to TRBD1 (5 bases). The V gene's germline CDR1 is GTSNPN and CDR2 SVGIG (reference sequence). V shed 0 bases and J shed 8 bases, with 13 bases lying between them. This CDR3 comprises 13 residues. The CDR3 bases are TGTGCCTGGAGTGTGGGAGGAGGGGCCGAAGCTTTCTTT. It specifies CAWSVGGGAEAFF.

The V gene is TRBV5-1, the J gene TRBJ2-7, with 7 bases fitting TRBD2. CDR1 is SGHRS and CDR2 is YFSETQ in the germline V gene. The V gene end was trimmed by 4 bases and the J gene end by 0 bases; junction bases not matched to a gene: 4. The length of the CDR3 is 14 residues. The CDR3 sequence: CASSQGGSSYEQYF. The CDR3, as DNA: TGCGCCAGCAGCCAGGGCGGGAGCTCCTACGAGCAGTACTTC.

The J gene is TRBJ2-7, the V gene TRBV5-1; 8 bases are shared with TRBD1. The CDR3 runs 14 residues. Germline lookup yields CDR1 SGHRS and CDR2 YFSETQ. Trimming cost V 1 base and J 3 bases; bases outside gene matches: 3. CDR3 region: CASSLTGGFYEQYF. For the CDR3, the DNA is TGCGCCAGCAGCTTGACAGGGGGATTCTACGAGCAGTACTTC.

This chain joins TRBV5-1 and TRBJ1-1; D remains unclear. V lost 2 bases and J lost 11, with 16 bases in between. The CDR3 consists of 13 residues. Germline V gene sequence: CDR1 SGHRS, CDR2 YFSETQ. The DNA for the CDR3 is TGCGCCAGCAGCTTACCAGGAAAGGATGGGGCTTTCTTT. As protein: CASSLPGKDGAFF.

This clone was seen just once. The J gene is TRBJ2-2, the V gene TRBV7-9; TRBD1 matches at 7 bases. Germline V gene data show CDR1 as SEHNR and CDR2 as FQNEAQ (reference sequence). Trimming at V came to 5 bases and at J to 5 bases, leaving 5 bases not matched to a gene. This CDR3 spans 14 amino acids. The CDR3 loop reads CASSSRQGTGELFF. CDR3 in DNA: TGTGCCAGCAGCAGCAGACAGGGTACCGGGGAGCTGTTTTTT.

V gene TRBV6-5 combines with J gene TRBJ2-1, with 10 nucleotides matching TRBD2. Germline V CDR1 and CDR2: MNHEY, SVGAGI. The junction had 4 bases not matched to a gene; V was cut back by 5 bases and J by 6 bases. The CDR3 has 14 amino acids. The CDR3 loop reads CASSASGSFNEQFF. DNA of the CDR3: TGTGCCAGCAGTGCTAGCGGGAGTTTCAATGAGCAGTTCTTC.

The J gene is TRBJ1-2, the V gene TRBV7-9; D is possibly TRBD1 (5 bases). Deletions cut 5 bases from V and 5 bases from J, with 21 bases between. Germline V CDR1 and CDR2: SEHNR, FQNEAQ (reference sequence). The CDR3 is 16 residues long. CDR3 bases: TGTGCCAGCAGCGGGGGGGAGTCAGAAGTCTGGTATGGCTACACCTTC. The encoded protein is CASSGGESEVWYGYTF.

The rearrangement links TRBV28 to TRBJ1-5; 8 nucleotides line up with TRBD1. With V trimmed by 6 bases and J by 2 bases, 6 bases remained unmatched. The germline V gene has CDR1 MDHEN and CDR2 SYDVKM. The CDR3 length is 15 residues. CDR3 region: CASSLTGVGNQPQHF. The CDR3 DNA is TGTGCCAGCAGCCTGACAGGGGTGGGCAATCAGCCCCAGCATTTT.

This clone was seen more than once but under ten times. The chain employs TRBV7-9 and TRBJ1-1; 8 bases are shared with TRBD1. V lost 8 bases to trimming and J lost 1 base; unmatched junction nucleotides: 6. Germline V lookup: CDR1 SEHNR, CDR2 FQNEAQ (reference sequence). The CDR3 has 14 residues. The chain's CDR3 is CASDRGIGNTEAFF. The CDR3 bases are TGTGCCAGCGACAGGGGAATAGGGAACACTGAAGCTTTCTTT.